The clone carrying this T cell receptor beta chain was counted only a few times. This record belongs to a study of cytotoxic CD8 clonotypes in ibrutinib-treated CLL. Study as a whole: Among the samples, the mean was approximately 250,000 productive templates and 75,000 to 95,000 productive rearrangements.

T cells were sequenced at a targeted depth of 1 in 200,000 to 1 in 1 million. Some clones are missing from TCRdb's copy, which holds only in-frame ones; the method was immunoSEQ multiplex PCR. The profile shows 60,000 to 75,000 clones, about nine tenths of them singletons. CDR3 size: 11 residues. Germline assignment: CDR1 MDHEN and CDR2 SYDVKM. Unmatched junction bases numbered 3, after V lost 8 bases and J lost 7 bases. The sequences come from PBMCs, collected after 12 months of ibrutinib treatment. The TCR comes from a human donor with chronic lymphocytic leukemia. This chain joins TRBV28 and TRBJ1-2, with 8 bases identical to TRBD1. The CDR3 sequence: CASGRGPGYTF. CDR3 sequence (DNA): TGTGCCAGCGGCAGGGGGCCTGGCTACACCTTC.